One sample yielded the 16 T cell receptor beta chains listed below, sequenced in a study of neurological immune-mediated disorders. This sample's time point: longitudinal time-point 3. From the 5' RACE reads, TCRdb called clonotypes with MiXCR, one entry per CDR3 protein. The data hold tens of thousands of distinct CDR3 sequences, with 4.3% observed a single time. The sample taken for sequencing was PBMCs. The origin of the receptors is a woman in her sixties with multiple sclerosis.

There are many counts of this clonotype. CDR3 bases: TGCGCCAGCACGGGACGGGAGATCACAGATACGCAGTATTTT. It codes for CASTGREITDTQYF. The V gene is TRBV10-2, the J gene TRBJ2-3; tentative D call: TRBD2 (6 bases). This CDR3 is built from 14 residues. The V end lost 7 bases, the J end lost 2 bases, and 13 bases lay between the germline ends. Germline assignment: CDR1 WSHSY and CDR2 SAAADI.

This clonotype was seen repeatedly, ten times or more. For the CDR3, the DNA is TGTGCCAGCAGCACGACAGGGGGCGTCTCCTACGAGCAGTACTTC. This sequence encodes CASSTTGGVSYEQYF. The rearrangement uses TRBV12-3 or TRBV12-4 and TRBJ2-7, with TRBD1 matching 10 bases. The CDR3 is 15 amino acids. V trimming: 6 bases; J trimming: 0 bases; junction bases outside the gene matches: 5.

At least ten counts were recorded for this clonotype. This chain connects TRBV6-5 to TRBJ1-4; the match to TRBD1 covers 10 bases. The V segment lost 2 bases and the J segment 8 bases; nucleotides outside the gene matches: 23. Germline CDR1 is MNHEY and CDR2 is SVGAGI. The CDR3 is 21 residues long. The CDR3 loop is CASSYRGAPGTGVHLWEKLFF. For the CDR3, the DNA is TGTGCCAGCAGTTACCGAGGGGCCCCCGGGACAGGGGTCCACCTCTGGGAAAAACTGTTTTTT.

This clonotype occurred many times. The gene calls are TRBV28 and TRBJ2-7; D may be TRBD2 (6 bases). The CDR3 consists of 13 residues. Germline V gives CDR1 MDHEN, CDR2 SYDVKM. V was clipped by 3 bases and J by 5 bases, with 11 bases between them. The DNA for the CDR3 is TGTGCCAGCAGTTTTTCAGGGAGGAACGAGCAGTACTTC. It is translated as CASSFSGRNEQYF. Based on the CDR3 plus reference TRBV28 and TRBJ2-7, the full variable domain is DVKVTQSSRYLVKRTGEKVFLECVQDMDHENMFWYRQDPGLGLRLIYFSYDVKMKEKGDIPEGYSVSREKKERFSLILESASTNQTSMYLCASSFSGRNEQYFGPGTRLTVT.

This clonotype was observed many times. This chain joins TRBV7-2 and TRBJ1-5; D possibly corresponds to TRBD1 (5 bases). With 1 base removed from V and 9 bases from J, the gap between germline ends came to 16 bases. The V gene's germline CDR1 is SGHTA and CDR2 FQGNSA. There are 15 residues in the CDR3. The CDR3 nucleotides are TGTGCCAGCAGCTTAGATTGGGGCGGGGGGAGGCCCCAGCATTTT. This gives the protein CASSLDWGGGRPQHF.

This clonotype was recorded many times. The chain joins TRBV5-1 to TRBJ2-2; D is ambiguous. The CDR3 sequence is 16 residues long. Between the trimmed V and J ends, which lost 4 bases and 1 base, there was a span of 14 bases. The germline CDR1 and CDR2 sequences are SGHRS and YFSETQ. The CDR3 DNA sequence: TGCGCCAGCAGCCCCCTGGTTAGCAAGAACACCGGGGAGCTGTTTTTT. This translates into CASSPLVSKNTGELFF.

As to this clonotype: This could be a read error, since a much larger clone is one nucleotide away. The chain combines TRBV12-3 or TRBV12-4 with TRBJ2-7; D is perhaps TRBD1 (6 bases). Trimming took off 3 bases at V and 2 bases at J, with 11 bases between the two ends. The CDR3 runs 14 residues. The CDR3 region has the DNA TGTGCCAGCAGTTTCAACCAGGGGCCCTACGAGCAGTACTTC. Translation: CASSFNQGPYEQYF.

Ten or more counts support this clonotype. The chain recombines TRBV19 with TRBJ2-5; D possibly matches TRBD1 or TRBD2 (6 bases each). Germline loops: CDR1 LNHDA, CDR2 SQIVND (reference sequence). CDR3 length: 14 residues. V lost 7 bases to trimming and J lost 0 bases, with 12 bases between them. This chain's CDR3 is CASTTGRNQETQYF. CDR3 coding DNA: TGTGCCAGTACTACAGGGAGGAACCAAGAGACCCAGTACTTC. The full variable domain, its missing parts supplied by reference TRBV19 and TRBJ2-5, is DGGITQSPKYLFRKEGQNVTLSCEQNLNHDAMYWYRQDPGQGLRLIYYSQIVNDFQKGDIAEGYSVSREKKESFPLTVTSAQKNPTAFYLCASTTGRNQETQYFGPGTRLLVL.

This clonotype was seen repeatedly, ten times or more. The V gene is TRBV7-9, the J gene TRBJ2-2, with TRBD1 as a possible D gene (6 bases). V shed 5 bases and J shed 0 bases, with 19 bases lying between them. Germline V gives CDR1 SEHNR, CDR2 FQNEAQ (reference sequence). This CDR3 has 18 amino acids. The CDR3 coding sequence is TGTGCCAGCAGCACTGGGGGACACACCTCCCCGAACACCGGGGAGCTGTTTTTT. Translating it yields CASSTGGHTSPNTGELFF.

This clonotype was observed a handful of times. The genes are TRBV4-1 and TRBJ2-5; perhaps TRBD2 as D (7 bases). The CDR3 sequence is 12 residues long. Looked up from germline, CDR1 is MGHRA and CDR2 is YSYEKL. Between the trimmed V and J ends, which lost 4 bases and 7 bases, there was a span of 10 bases. The CDR3 nucleotides are TGCGCCAGCAGCCGGGAGGGGGGGACCCAGTACTTC. Its translation is CASSREGGTQYF.

Turning to this clonotype: Because the CDR3's place on the DNA is in doubt, the DNA is left out and the CDR3 is given as listed by TCRdb. The chain carries TRBV7-8 and TRBJ1-1; no check of the table's D call, TRBD1, against the DNA was made. Germline CDR1 and CDR2: SGHVS and FQNEAQ. The length of the CDR3 is 21 amino acids, counting both ends. CDR3 sequence: CASSFYICSAGTGRLRTEAFF.

In its sample, this clonotype was seen many times. The V gene is TRBV5-6, the J gene TRBJ2-3; D could derive from TRBD1 or TRBD2 (5 bases each). The germline gives CDR1 SGHDT, CDR2 YYEEEE. This CDR3 is built from 16 residues. Trimming shortened V by 5 bases and J by 2 bases, and 18 bases separated the two germline ends. CDR3 coding DNA: TGTGCCAGCAGGCAGGCTCCAGGGACCCCCACAGATACGCAGTATTTT. This translates into CASRQAPGTPTDTQYF.

This clonotype appeared many times. J is TRBJ1-2 and V is TRBV29-1; D gene ambiguous. Germline CDR1 and CDR2: SQVTM and ANQGSEA. CDR3 size: 12 residues. V shed 3 bases and J shed 8 bases, with 13 bases lying between them. The CDR3 here is CSVDIFGGGYTF. CDR3 bases: TGCAGCGTTGACATTTTCGGTGGAGGCTACACCTTC.

This clonotype was detected ten times or more. The chain combines TRBV29-1 with TRBJ1-2; D call uncertain. Between the trimmed V and J ends, which lost 8 bases and 6 bases, there was a span of 13 bases. CDR1 and CDR2 (germline): SQVTM, ANQGSEA. There are 11 residues in the CDR3. CDR3 nucleotides: TGCAGCAAGGGAGGGAAGAATGGCTACACCTTC. This gives the protein CSKGGKNGYTF.

This clonotype was seen repeatedly, ten times or more. The genes are TRBV12-3 or TRBV12-4 and TRBJ1-5, with 8 nucleotides matching TRBD1. Trimming cost V 6 bases and J 4 bases; bases outside gene matches: 2. CDR3 length equals 13 residues. The CDR3 here is CASRGQANQPQHF. DNA for the CDR3: TGTGCCAGCAGGGGACAGGCTAATCAGCCCCAGCATTTT.

This clonotype was counted at least ten times. The chain carries TRBV5-1 and TRBJ2-5; 7 bases map to TRBD2. The J segment lost 2 bases and the V segment lost 3 bases, leaving 7 bases of the junction unmatched. Germline CDR1 SGHRS, CDR2 YFSETQ. CDR3 length: 15 residues. CDR3 nucleotides: TGCGCCAGCAGCTGGTCTGTCGGGGGGCAAGAGACCCAGTACTTC. This translates into CASSWSVGGQETQYF.